The rows below give T cell receptor beta chains drawn from one sample of a study of blood T cell repertoires in COVID-19. Only in-frame clones appear in the TCRdb table, and some are missing; sequencing was by immunoSEQ multiplex PCR. The sample includes about 150,000 clones, 80% to 90% of them seen just once. The sequenced material came from peripheral blood. Every receptor here comes from a man between 18 and 29 years old with COVID-19, enrolled during active disease. Each CDR3 is given with its conserved first and last residue. The D gene is left open where the match is weak. The size of a clone is reported for some rows only, either as once, few or many, or as a class for expanded clones.

clone_size,v_call,d_call,j_call,cdr3_nt,cdr3_aa
NA,TRBV28,NA,TRBJ1-4,TGTGCCAGCAGCCTGGCAGGGTCGACTAATGAAAAACTGTTTTTT,CASSLAGSTNEKLFF
NA,TRBV10-2,NA,TRBJ2-1,TGCGCCAGCAGTGAAATTCCGCGGAATGAGCAGTTCTTC,CASSEIPRNEQFF
once,TRBV5-8,TRBD1,TRBJ1-5,TGTGCCAGCAGCTTGGACAGGGGGAATCAGCCCCAGCATTTT,CASSLDRGNQPQHF
NA,TRBV7-9,TRBD2,TRBJ2-5,TGTGCCAGCAGCTTAACGGGACTAGAAGGGGAGACCCAGTACTTC,CASSLTGLEGETQYF
NA,TRBV7-8,TRBD1,TRBJ2-2,TGTGCCAGCAGTTTAGACAGGGTCGGGGAGCTGTTTTTT,CASSLDRVGELFF
NA,TRBV7-9,TRBD1,TRBJ2-7,TGTGCCAGCAGCCCGGACAGGCACGAGCAGTACTTC,CASSPDRHEQYF
NA,TRBV7-9,NA,TRBJ2-3,TGTGCCAGCAGCTTACTAACCCGAAAGCCAGATACGCAGTATTTT,CASSLLTRKPDTQYF
NA,TRBV24-1,NA,TRBJ2-3,TGTGCCACCAGTGACCCTCTGAGCACAGATACGCAGTATTTT,CATSDPLSTDTQYF
NA,TRBV6-5,NA,TRBJ1-1,TGTGCCAGCAGTTACTATAAGAACACTGAAGCTTTCTTT,CASSYYKNTEAFF
NA,TRBV11-2,TRBD2,TRBJ2-7,TGTGCCAGCAGCTTAGGTAGCGGGAGGGCCATATACGAGCAGTACTTC,CASSLGSGRAIYEQYF
once,TRBV15,NA,TRBJ2-3,TGTGCCACCAGCCTAGCGTACACTAGCACAGATACGCAGTATTTT,CATSLAYTSTDTQYF
NA,TRBV6-2/TRBV6-3,TRBD2,TRBJ2-5,TGTGCCAGCAGTTACTCAGCTAGCGGTTACCAAGAGACCCAGTACTTC,CASSYSASGYQETQYF
once,TRBV5-5,NA,TRBJ2-2,TGTGCCAGCAGCCGTGGGACTGCAAACACCGGGGAGCTGTTTTTT,CASSRGTANTGELFF
NA,TRBV4-1,NA,TRBJ2-2,TGCGCCAGCAGCCAAGCGGCTCGGGCGAACACCGGGGAGCTGTTTTTT,CASSQAARANTGELFF
NA,TRBV4-1,NA,TRBJ1-2,TGCGCCAGCAGCCAGGGCTTAACCTCTAACTATGGCTACACCTTC,CASSQGLTSNYGYTF
NA,TRBV5-8,TRBD1,TRBJ2-1,TGTGCCAGCAGCTTGGAGGGGACAGAATACAATGAGCAGTTCTTC,CASSLEGTEYNEQFF
NA,TRBV5-1,TRBD2,TRBJ2-3,TGCGCCAGCAGCTTGGGTGGGAGGGAGACAGATACGCAGTATTTT,CASSLGGRETDTQYF
NA,TRBV29-1,TRBD2,TRBJ2-3,TGCAGCGGAGAGAAGGCGGGAGTGGGCTCAGATACGCAGTATTTT,CSGEKAGVGSDTQYF
NA,TRBV19,TRBD2,TRBJ2-5,TGTGCCAGTAGTATGCGGGAGCGGCAAGAGACCCAGTACTTC,CASSMRERQETQYF
NA,TRBV9,TRBD2,TRBJ2-7,TGTGCCAGCAGCCGAGGAACCCTAGCGGCCTACGAGCAGTACTTC,CASSRGTLAAYEQYF
NA,TRBV6-2/TRBV6-3,NA,TRBJ2-2,TGTGCCAGCAGCAAATCCGGGACGAACACCGGGGAGCTGTTTTTT,CASSKSGTNTGELFF
NA,TRBV7-7,TRBD2,TRBJ2-1,TGTGCTAGCAGCACCGGGACTAGCGAATACAATGAGCAGTTCTTC,CASSTGTSEYNEQFF